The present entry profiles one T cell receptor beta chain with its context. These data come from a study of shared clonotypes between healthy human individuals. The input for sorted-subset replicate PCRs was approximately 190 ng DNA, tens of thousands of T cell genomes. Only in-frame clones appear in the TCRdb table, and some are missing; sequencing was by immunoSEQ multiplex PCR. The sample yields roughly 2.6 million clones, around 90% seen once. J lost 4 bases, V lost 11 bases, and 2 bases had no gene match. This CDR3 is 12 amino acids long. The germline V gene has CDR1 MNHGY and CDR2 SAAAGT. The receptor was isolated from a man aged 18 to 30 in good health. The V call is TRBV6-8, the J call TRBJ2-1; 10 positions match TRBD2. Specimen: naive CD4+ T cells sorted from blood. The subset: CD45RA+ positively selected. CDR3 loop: CAFSGGYNEQFF. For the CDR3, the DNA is TGTGCCTTTAGCGGGGGGTACAATGAGCAGTTCTTC.